A selection of T cell receptor beta chains follows, all from one sample in a study of CD8+ T cells in alopecia areata. The repertoire was sequenced with immunoSEQ multiplex PCR; TCRdb's copy has only in-frame clones and lacks some. The repertoire includes 150,000 to 200,000 clones, roughly 60% of them detected once, and about 0.94% sits in the top ten. This specimen was CD4+ T cells sorted from blood, taken at week 24, from a patient treated with tofacitinib. The receptors were gathered from a human donor with alopecia areata. Both conserved end residues are part of each CDR3. A D gene is named only where the DNA matches it firmly. Expanded clones are given a class, and other clones once, few, many or no size at all.

J: TRBJ1-2; V: TRBV30; size: -; D: -; CDR3: CAHTGRREYGYTF; DNA: TGTGCCCATACAGGGCGGAGAGAGTACGGCTACACCTTC
J: TRBJ2-5; V: TRBV20-1; size: -; D: -; CDR3: CSARRETQYF; DNA: TGCAGTGCTAGAAGAGAGACCCAGTACTTC
J: TRBJ2-2; V: TRBV10-1; size: -; D: -; CDR3: CASSERLNGGELFF; DNA: TGCGCCAGCAGTGAAAGATTGAATGGCGGGGAGCTGTTTTTT
J: TRBJ2-1; V: TRBV2; size: few; D: TRBD2; CDR3: CASRPLAGGGDEQFF; DNA: TGTGCCAGCAGACCTTTGGCGGGGGGCGGAGATGAGCAGTTCTTC
J: TRBJ1-5; V: TRBV7-2; size: -; D: -; CDR3: CASSLVSGRYSNQPQHF; DNA: TGTGCCAGCAGCTTAGTCTCGGGGCGGTATAGCAATCAGCCCCAGCATTTT
J: TRBJ2-5; V: TRBV29-1; size: -; D: TRBD1; CDR3: CSYVQGAGETQYF; DNA: TGCAGCTATGTGCAGGGGGCTGGAGAGACCCAGTACTTC
J: TRBJ2-3; V: TRBV7-6; size: -; D: TRBD2; CDR3: CASSQGTSGGEDTQYF; DNA: TGTGCCAGCAGCCAGGGGACTAGCGGGGGTGAAGATACGCAGTATTTT
J: TRBJ2-7; V: TRBV7-2; size: -; D: -; CDR3: CASSSAGPPYEQYF; DNA: TGTGCCAGCAGCTCAGCCGGGCCCCCCTACGAGCAGTACTTC
J: TRBJ1-5; V: TRBV6-5; size: -; D: -; CDR3: CASRGAEGPQHF; DNA: TGTGCCAGCAGGGGCGCGGAGGGACCCCAGCATTTT
J: TRBJ2-7; V: TRBV30; size: few; D: TRBD2; CDR3: CAFHRGGYEQYF; DNA: TGTGCCTTTCATCGCGGGGGCTACGAGCAGTACTTC
J: TRBJ1-4; V: TRBV29-1; size: -; D: -; CDR3: CSGGGDEKLFF; DNA: TGCAGCGGCGGGGGCGATGAAAAACTGTTTTTT
J: TRBJ2-6; V: TRBV6-5; size: -; D: -; CDR3: CATTSGANVLTF; DNA: TGTGCCACCACCTCTGGGGCCAACGTCCTGACTTTC
J: TRBJ2-2; V: TRBV4-3; size: -; D: TRBD2; CDR3: CASSRTSGNTGELFF; DNA: TGCGCCAGCAGCCGGACTAGCGGGAACACCGGGGAGCTGTTTTTT
J: TRBJ1-1; V: TRBV30; size: -; D: -; CDR3: CAWSGSQMRAFF; DNA: TGTGCCTGGAGTGGATCGCAAATGAGGGCTTTCTTT
J: TRBJ2-3; V: TRBV6-6; size: -; D: TRBD2; CDR3: CASSQTKRGPTDTQYF; DNA: TGTGCCAGCAGCCAGACTAAGCGGGGGCCCACAGATACGCAGTATTTT
J: TRBJ2-7; V: TRBV5-1; size: -; D: -; CDR3: CASSTALDGHEQYF; DNA: TGCGCCAGCAGCACGGCCCTGGACGGTCACGAGCAGTACTTC
J: TRBJ1-1; V: TRBV7-2; size: -; D: -; CDR3: CASSVYRDSEAFF; DNA: TGTGCCAGCAGCGTTTACAGGGACTCTGAAGCTTTCTTT
J: TRBJ1-3; V: TRBV18; size: -; D: -; CDR3: CASSPKGGSGNTIYF; DNA: TGTGCCAGCTCACCAAAGGGGGGCTCTGGAAACACCATATATTTT
J: TRBJ1-4; V: TRBV5-6; size: few; D: TRBD1; CDR3: CASSRDRTGWDEKLFF; DNA: TGTGCCAGCAGCAGAGACCGGACAGGGTGGGATGAAAAACTGTTTTTT
J: TRBJ2-2; V: TRBV30; size: -; D: -; CDR3: CAWSGTHTGELFF; DNA: TGTGCCTGGTCAGGGACACACACCGGGGAGCTGTTTTTT
J: TRBJ1-2; V: TRBV7-2; size: -; D: -; CDR3: CASSSGLGEGYGYTF; DNA: TGTGCCAGCAGCTCGGGGTTAGGGGAAGGCTATGGCTACACCTTC
J: TRBJ2-5; V: TRBV19; size: once; D: TRBD1; CDR3: CASSTRTGQETQYF; DNA: TGTGCCAGTAGTACACGGACAGGCCAAGAGACCCAGTACTTC
J: TRBJ1-2; V: TRBV29-1; size: -; D: TRBD1; CDR3: CSILTTGQVAYGYTF; DNA: TGCAGCATCCTAACCACCGGACAGGTCGCTTATGGCTACACCTTC
J: TRBJ2-5; V: TRBV5-1; size: once; D: TRBD2; CDR3: CASSLRGLSQETQYF; DNA: TGCGCCAGCAGCTTGCGGGGACTATCCCAAGAGACCCAGTACTTC
J: TRBJ2-2; V: TRBV30; size: many; D: -; CDR3: CAWSVHWDTGELFF; DNA: TGTGCCTGGAGTGTACATTGGGACACCGGGGAGCTGTTTTTT
J: TRBJ2-5; V: TRBV11-2; size: many; D: -; CDR3: CASSLYAGLQETQYF; DNA: TGTGCCAGCAGCTTATATGCGGGGCTCCAAGAGACCCAGTACTTC
J: TRBJ1-1; V: TRBV2; size: -; D: -; CDR3: CASRMNTEAFF; DNA: TGTGCCAGCAGGATGAACACTGAAGCTTTCTTT
J: TRBJ1-2; V: TRBV7-2; size: once; D: -; CDR3: CASSLDVFTGYTF; DNA: TGTGCCAGCAGCTTAGATGTGTTCACTGGCTACACCTTC
J: TRBJ2-2; V: TRBV30; size: -; D: -; CDR3: CAWSAGASGELFF; DNA: TGTGCCTGGAGTGCAGGGGCGTCCGGGGAGCTGTTTTTT
J: TRBJ2-1; V: TRBV5-1; size: -; D: -; CDR3: CASSLNGDSTYNEQFF; DNA: TGCGCCAGCAGCTTGAACGGGGACTCTACCTACAATGAGCAGTTCTTC
J: TRBJ1-1; V: TRBV7-2; size: once; D: -; CDR3: CASSSDWVNTEAFF; DNA: TGTGCCAGCAGCTCAGACTGGGTGAACACTGAAGCTTTCTTT
J: TRBJ1-6; V: TRBV12-5; size: -; D: TRBD1; CDR3: CASGLVGWDRLSLVDSPLHF; DNA: TGTGCTAGTGGTTTGGTAGGCTGGGACAGGCTATCGCTAGTGGATTCACCCCTCCACTTT
J: TRBJ2-7; V: TRBV7-2; size: -; D: -; CDR3: CASSYDRSSTYEQYF; DNA: TGTGCCAGCAGCTACGACAGGTCGAGTACCTACGAGCAGTACTTC
J: TRBJ1-3; V: TRBV30; size: -; D: -; CDR3: CAWANKGGNTIYF; DNA: TGTGCCTGGGCAAACAAGGGGGGAAACACCATATATTTT
J: TRBJ1-6; V: TRBV11-3; size: few; D: -; CDR3: CASSSLQDNSPLHF; DNA: TGTGCCAGCAGCTCCCTACAGGATAATTCACCCCTCCACTTT
J: TRBJ2-2; V: TRBV2; size: few; D: TRBD1; CDR3: CASRDSSNTGELFF; DNA: TGTGCCAGCCGGGACAGCTCGAACACCGGGGAGCTGTTTTTT
J: TRBJ1-1; V: TRBV11-2; size: -; D: -; CDR3: CASTTPLVEAFF; DNA: TGTGCCAGCACCACCCCCTTAGTTGAAGCTTTCTTT
J: TRBJ2-5; V: TRBV4-2; size: -; D: TRBD2; CDR3: CASSQKPGLAEETQYF; DNA: TGTGCCAGCAGCCAAAAACCGGGACTAGCGGAAGAGACCCAGTACTTC
J: TRBJ2-1; V: TRBV5-1; size: -; D: -; CDR3: CASSDSQGEQFF; DNA: TGCGCCAGCAGCGACTCCCAGGGTGAGCAGTTCTTC
J: TRBJ2-3; V: TRBV29-1; size: few; D: TRBD2; CDR3: CSVSMVSGGATDTQYF; DNA: TGCAGCGTTTCCATGGTTAGCGGGGGGGCCACAGATACGCAGTATTTT
J: TRBJ2-3; V: TRBV5-6; size: -; D: -; CDR3: CASSPGPRPGDTQYF; DNA: TGTGCCAGCAGCCCAGGACCTCGACCCGGGGATACGCAGTATTTT
J: TRBJ1-2; V: TRBV5-6; size: -; D: -; CDR3: CASSRRVLYGYTF; DNA: TGTGCCAGCAGCCGGAGGGTACTCTATGGCTACACCTTC
J: TRBJ1-6; V: TRBV4-1; size: -; D: -; CDR3: CASSQEIGSGFTTHSPLHF; DNA: TGCGCCAGCAGCCAAGAAATAGGGTCGGGATTTACTACCCATTCACCCCTCCACTTT
J: TRBJ1-2; V: TRBV29-1; size: few; D: -; CDR3: CSASVYTGTDLRSF; DNA: TGCAGCGCCTCAGTGTATACCGGGACGGACCTACGGAGCTTC
J: TRBJ1-5; V: TRBV28; size: -; D: TRBD1; CDR3: CASRWDSSNQPQHF; DNA: TGTGCCAGCAGGTGGGACAGTAGCAATCAGCCCCAGCATTTT
J: TRBJ1-1; V: TRBV9; size: -; D: -; CDR3: CASSVGRGDAEAFF; DNA: TGTGCCAGCAGCGTAGGGAGGGGGGACGCTGAAGCTTTCTTT
J: TRBJ2-7; V: TRBV2; size: -; D: -; CDR3: CASSEAAGSYEQYF; DNA: TGTGCCAGCAGTGAAGCGGCAGGCTCCTACGAGCAGTACTTC
J: TRBJ2-7; V: TRBV7-8; size: -; D: TRBD2; CDR3: CASSLAVLRGESYEQYF; DNA: TGTGCCAGCAGCTTAGCGGTCCTGCGGGGGGAGTCCTACGAGCAGTACTTC
J: TRBJ2-5; V: TRBV18; size: -; D: TRBD1; CDR3: CASSPKTGYQETQYF; DNA: TGTGCCAGCTCACCAAAGACAGGGTACCAAGAGACCCAGTACTTC